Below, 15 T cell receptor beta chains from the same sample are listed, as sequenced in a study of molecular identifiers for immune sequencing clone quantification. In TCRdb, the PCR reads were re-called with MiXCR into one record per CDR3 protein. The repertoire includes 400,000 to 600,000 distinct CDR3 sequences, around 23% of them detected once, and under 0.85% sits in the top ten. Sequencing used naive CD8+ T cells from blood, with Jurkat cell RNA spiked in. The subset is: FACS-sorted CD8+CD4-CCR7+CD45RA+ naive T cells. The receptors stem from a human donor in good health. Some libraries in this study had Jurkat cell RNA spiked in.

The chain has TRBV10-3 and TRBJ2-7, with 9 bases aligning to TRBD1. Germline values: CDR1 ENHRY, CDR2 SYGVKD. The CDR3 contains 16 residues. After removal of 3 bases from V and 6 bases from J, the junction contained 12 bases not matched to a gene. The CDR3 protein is CAISDAPQGAPPEQYF. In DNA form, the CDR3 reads TGTGCCATCAGTGATGCCCCACAGGGGGCCCCACCCGAGCAGTACTTC.

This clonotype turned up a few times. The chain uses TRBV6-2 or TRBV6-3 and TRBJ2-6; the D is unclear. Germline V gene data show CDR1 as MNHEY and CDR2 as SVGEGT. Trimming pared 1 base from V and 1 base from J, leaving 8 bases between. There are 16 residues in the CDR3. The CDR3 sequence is CASSYLVESGANVLTF. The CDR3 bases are TGTGCCAGCAGTTACTTGGTCGAATCTGGGGCCAACGTCCTGACTTTC.

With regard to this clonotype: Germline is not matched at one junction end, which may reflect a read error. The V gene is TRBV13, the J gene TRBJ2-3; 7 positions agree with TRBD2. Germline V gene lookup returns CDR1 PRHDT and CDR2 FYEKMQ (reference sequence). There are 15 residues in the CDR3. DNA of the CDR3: TGTGCCGGCAGCTTGGGGGGGTCTAGCACAGATACGCAGTATTTT. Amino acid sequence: CAGSLGGSSTDTQYF. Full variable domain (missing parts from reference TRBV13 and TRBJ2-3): AAGVIQSPRHLIKEKRETATLKCYPIPRHDTVYWYQQGPGQDPQFLISFYEKMQSDKGSIPDRFSAQQFSDYHSELNMSSLELGDSALYFCAGSLGGSSTDTQYFGPGTRLTVL.

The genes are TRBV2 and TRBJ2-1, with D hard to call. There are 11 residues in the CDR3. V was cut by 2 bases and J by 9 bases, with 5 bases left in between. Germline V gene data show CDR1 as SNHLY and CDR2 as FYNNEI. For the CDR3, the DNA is TGTGCCAGCAGTGAATTTCCTGAGCAGTTCTTC. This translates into CASSEFPEQFF.

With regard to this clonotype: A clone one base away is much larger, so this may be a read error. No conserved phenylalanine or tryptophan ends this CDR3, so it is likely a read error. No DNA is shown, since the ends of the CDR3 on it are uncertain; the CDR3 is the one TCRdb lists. CDR3 amino acids: CASSKVITAGKNIQYS. This rearrangement joins TRBV21-1 to TRBJ2-4. TRBV21-1 is an annotated pseudogene. The CDR3 is 16 amino acids long, termini counted.

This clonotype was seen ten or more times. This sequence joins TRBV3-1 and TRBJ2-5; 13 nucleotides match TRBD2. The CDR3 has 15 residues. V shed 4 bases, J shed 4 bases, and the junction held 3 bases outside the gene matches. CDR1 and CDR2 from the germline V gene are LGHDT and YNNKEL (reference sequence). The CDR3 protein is CASSPWTSGGETQYF. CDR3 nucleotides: TGTGCCAGCAGCCCATGGACTAGCGGGGGAGAGACCCAGTACTTC.

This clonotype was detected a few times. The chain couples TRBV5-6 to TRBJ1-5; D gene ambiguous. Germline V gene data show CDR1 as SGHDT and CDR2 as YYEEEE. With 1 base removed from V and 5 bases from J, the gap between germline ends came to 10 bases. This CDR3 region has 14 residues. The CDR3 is CASSLIREDQPQHF. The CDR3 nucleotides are TGTGCCAGCAGCTTGATAAGGGAGGATCAGCCCCAGCATTTT.

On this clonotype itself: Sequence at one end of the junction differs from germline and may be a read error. The CDR3 spells CASSLAQDPGELVF. The CDR3 DNA reads as TGTGCCAGCAGCTTAGCGCAAGACCCGGGGGAGCTGGTTTTT. The V gene is TRBV7-9, the J gene TRBJ2-2, with a tentative D call TRBD2 (6 bases). Per germline, CDR1 SEHNR and CDR2 FQNEAQ (reference sequence). This CDR3 has 14 residues.

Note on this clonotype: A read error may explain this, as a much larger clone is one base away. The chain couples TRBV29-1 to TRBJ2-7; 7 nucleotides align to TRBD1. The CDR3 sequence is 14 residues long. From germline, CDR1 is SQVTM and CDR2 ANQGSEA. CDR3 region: CSVRGRGQLYKQYF. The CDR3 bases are TGCAGCGTCCGGGGTCGGGGACAGCTCTACAAGCAGTACTTC.

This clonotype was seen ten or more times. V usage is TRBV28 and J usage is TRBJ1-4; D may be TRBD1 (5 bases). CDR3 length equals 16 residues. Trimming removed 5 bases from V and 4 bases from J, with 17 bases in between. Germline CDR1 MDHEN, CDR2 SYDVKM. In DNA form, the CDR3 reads TGTGCCAGCAGTCCCGGAGAGGGGACCGTTAATGAAAAACTGTTTTTT. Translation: CASSPGEGTVNEKLFF.

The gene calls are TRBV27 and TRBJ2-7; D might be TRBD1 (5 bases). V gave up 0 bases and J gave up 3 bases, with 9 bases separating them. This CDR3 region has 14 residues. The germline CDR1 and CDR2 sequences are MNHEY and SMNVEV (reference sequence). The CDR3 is CASSLSYRIYEQYF. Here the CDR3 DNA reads TGTGCCAGCAGTTTATCCTACAGGATCTACGAGCAGTACTTC.

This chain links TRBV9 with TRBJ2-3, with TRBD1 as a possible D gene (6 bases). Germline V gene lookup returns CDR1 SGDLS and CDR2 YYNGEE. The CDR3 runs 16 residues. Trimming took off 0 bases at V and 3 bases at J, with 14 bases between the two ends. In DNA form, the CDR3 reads TGTGCCAGCAGCGTAGGGCTGGGGGCTGGGACAGATACGCAGTATTTT. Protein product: CASSVGLGAGTDTQYF.

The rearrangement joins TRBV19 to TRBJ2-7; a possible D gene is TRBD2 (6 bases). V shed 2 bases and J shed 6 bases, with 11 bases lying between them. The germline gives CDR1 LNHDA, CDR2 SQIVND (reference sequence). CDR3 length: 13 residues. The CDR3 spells CASSILLASEQYF. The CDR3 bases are TGTGCCAGTAGTATATTACTAGCATCCGAGCAGTACTTC.

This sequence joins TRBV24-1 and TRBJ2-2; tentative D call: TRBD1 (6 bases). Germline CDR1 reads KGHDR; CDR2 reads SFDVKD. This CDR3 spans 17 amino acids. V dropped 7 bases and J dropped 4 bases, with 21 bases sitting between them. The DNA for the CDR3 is TGTGCCACCAGCCTCTCACCCTACAGGGTCGGCACCGGGGAGCTGTTTTTT. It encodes CATSLSPYRVGTGELFF.

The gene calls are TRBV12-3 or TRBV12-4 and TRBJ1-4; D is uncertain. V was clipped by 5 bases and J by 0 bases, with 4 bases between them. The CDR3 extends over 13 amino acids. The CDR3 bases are TGTGCCAGCAGTGAGGCAACTAATGAAAAACTGTTTTTT. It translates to CASSEATNEKLFF.